This record looks at one T cell receptor (beta chain) sequence and its context. CDR3 length equals 16 residues. Germline V gives CDR1 ENHRY, CDR2 SYGVKD. The ends lost 2 bases at V and 0 bases at J; junction bases unmatched: 3. The data belong to a study of blood T cell repertoires in COVID-19. About the research overall: Acute and convalescent COVID-19 specimens originated in the United States, Italy and Spain. T cells, B-cell-depleted T cells, or PBMCs supplied cDNA or gDNA.

As processed by the authors: Amplifying reference gene primers gave estimates of nucleated cell counts. Using immunoSEQ multiplex PCR, the repertoire was profiled, and TCRdb retains in-frame clones only, with some absent. V and J calls and clone size follow that table, whereas D and trimming were derived from the DNA. The data show fewer than 300,000 clones, roughly 89% seen once. The sequencing input was peripheral blood. The gene calls are TRBV10-3 and TRBJ2-1, with 8 positions matching TRBD2. This clonotype was sampled from a young man with acute or convalescent COVID-19. The CDR3 DNA reads as TGTGCCATCAGTGAGCGGAGCGGGAGCTCCTACAATGAGCAGTTCTTC. Amino acid sequence: CAISERSGSSYNEQFF.